What follows are 22 T cell receptor beta chains derived from one specimen sequenced in a study of blood T cell repertoires in COVID-19. TCRdb keeps only in-frame clones here, not all; method: immunoSEQ multiplex PCR. In the table there are under 75,000 clones, about 73% of which are singletons. Sequencing used peripheral blood. The receptors come from a woman in her forties or fifties with active or convalescent COVID-19.

The chain couples TRBV29-1 to TRBJ1-1, with D perhaps matching TRBD1 (6 bases). CDR1 and CDR2 (germline): SQVTM, ANQGSEA. The CDR3 is made up of 13 amino acids. Trimming removed 6 bases from V and 1 base from J, with 12 bases in between. The CDR3 nucleotides are TGCAGCGTCCGAAGGGGGGGGAACACTGAAGCTTTCTTT. This codes for CSVRRGGNTEAFF.

The gene calls are TRBV19 and TRBJ1-3; D gene unclear. Trimming took 6 bases from V and 0 from J, leaving 12 bases between them. The CDR3 has 15 amino acids. From germline, CDR1 is LNHDA and CDR2 SQIVND (reference sequence). The DNA of the CDR3 is TGTGCCAGTAGCCATCCACAGCCCTCTGGAAACACCATATATTTT. As protein: CASSHPQPSGNTIYF.

V usage is TRBV11-3 and J usage is TRBJ2-5; tentative D call: TRBD1 (7 bases). CDR3 size: 13 residues. Germline assignment: CDR1 SGHNT and CDR2 YENEEA. V was cut by 4 bases and J by 7 bases, with 13 bases left in between. Written as DNA, the CDR3 is TGTGCCAGCAGCTCAGGGGGGTTCGGGACCCAGTACTTC. Translation: CASSSGGFGTQYF. Supplemented by reference TRBV11-3 and TRBJ2-5, the full variable domain reads EAGVVQSPRYKIIEKKQPVAFWCNPISGHNTLYWYLQNLGQGPELLIRYENEEAVDDSQLPKDRFSAERLKGVDSTLKIQPAELGDSAVYLCASSSGGFGTQYFGPGTRLLVL.

Only a few counts were recorded for this clone. J is TRBJ2-7 and V is TRBV18; D possibly corresponds to TRBD2 (6 bases). Germline CDR1 KGHSH, CDR2 LQKENI. Trimming removed 6 bases at V and 0 bases at J, with 15 bases between. The CDR3 sequence is 15 residues long. The CDR3 here is CASSPTLGGSYEQYF. The CDR3 DNA is TGTGCCAGCTCTCCAACCCTCGGGGGCTCCTACGAGCAGTACTTC.

V is TRBV9 and J is TRBJ2-7; D is possibly TRBD1 (5 bases). Trimming left V 0 bases short and J 5 bases short, with 9 bases between. The CDR3 is made up of 13 amino acids. The germline CDR1 and CDR2 sequences are SGDLS and YYNGEE. CDR3 sequence (DNA): TGTGCCAGCAGCGTAGTAGGGGATAACGAGCAGTACTTC. Encoded protein: CASSVVGDNEQYF.

This sequence joins TRBV28 and TRBJ2-4, with 10 bases fitting TRBD2. Germline V gene data show CDR1 as MDHEN and CDR2 as SYDVKM. With 6 bases clipped from V and 4 bases from J, the junction kept 3 bases outside the gene matches. The CDR3 contains 14 residues. CDR3 coding DNA: TGTGCCAGCAGCTTAGCGGGAGGAAAAAACATTCAGTACTTC. Its translation is CASSLAGGKNIQYF.

This chain joins TRBV11-2 and TRBJ2-1, with D tentatively TRBD2 (6 bases). Germline V gives CDR1 SGHAT, CDR2 FQNNGV. Trimming cost V 6 bases and J 5 bases, with 14 bases left between them. The CDR3 consists of 14 residues. The CDR3 loop is CASSPGDRDNEQFF. CDR3 coding DNA: TGTGCCAGCAGTCCGGGGGATCGGGACAATGAGCAGTTCTTC.

This sequence joins TRBV19 and TRBJ1-4; 9 bases agree with TRBD1. CDR3 length equals 15 residues. Trimming removed 6 bases from V and 4 bases from J; junction bases left unmatched: 6. Germline-derived CDR1 and CDR2 are LNHDA and SQIVND (reference sequence). CDR3 nucleotides: TGTGCCAGTAGAGCAGACAGGGGGGGTAATGAAAAACTGTTTTTT. It encodes CASRADRGGNEKLFF.

The CDR3 is CASSSGTVYNSPLHF. The CDR3 DNA follows: TGTGCCAGCAGCTCGGGGACAGTCTATAATTCACCCCTCCACTTT. V gene TRBV5-5 combines with J gene TRBJ1-6; TRBD1 agrees at 7 bases. V shed 3 bases, J shed 3 bases, and the junction held 3 bases outside the gene matches. The CDR3 sequence is 15 residues long. The germline V gene has CDR1 SGHKS and CDR2 YYEKEE (reference sequence).

The V gene is TRBV5-1, the J gene TRBJ1-3; D is uncertain. Germline V gene lookup returns CDR1 SGHRS and CDR2 YFSETQ. The V gene lost 4 bases and the J gene lost 0 bases, with 5 bases spanning the gap. The CDR3 extends over 13 amino acids. The CDR3 sequence is CASSEHSGNTIYF. In nucleotides, the CDR3 is TGCGCCAGCAGCGAACACTCTGGAAACACCATATATTTT.

The chain couples TRBV7-2 to TRBJ2-7; 9 nucleotides match TRBD2. CDR3 length: 16 residues. CDR1 and CDR2 from the germline V gene are SGHTA and FQGNSA. The J segment lost 0 bases and the V segment lost 1 base, leaving 4 bases of the junction unmatched. Here the CDR3 DNA reads TGTGCCAGCAGCTTAGAGGCGACTAGCGGCTCCTACGAGCAGTACTTC. It translates to CASSLEATSGSYEQYF.

The J gene is TRBJ2-7, the V gene TRBV3-1 (or the pseudogene TRBV3-2), with 14 bases fitting TRBD2. The CDR3 length is 18 residues. Germline V gives CDR1 LGHDT, CDR2 YNNKEL (reference sequence). V shed 3 bases, J shed 4 bases, and the junction held 11 bases outside the gene matches. For the CDR3, the DNA is TGTGCCAGCAGCCATTTGGGACTAGCGGGAGTTTTCGGGTACGAGCAGTACTTC. Its protein is CASSHLGLAGVFGYEQYF.

This clone has a handful of counts. The chain carries TRBV30 and TRBJ1-2; D may be TRBD1 (5 bases). Germline CDR1 is GTSNPN and CDR2 is SVGIG (reference sequence). The CDR3 covers 12 residues. Trimming shortened V by 3 bases and J by 8 bases, and 13 bases separated the two germline ends. The CDR3 region has the DNA TGTGCCTGGAGCCCAACTCGGGGGGGCTACACCTTC. Amino acid sequence: CAWSPTRGGYTF.

The J gene is TRBJ1-1, the V gene TRBV4-1, with 10 bases aligning to TRBD1. With 5 bases clipped from V and 1 base from J, the junction kept 10 bases outside the gene matches. Germline V gene sequence: CDR1 MGHRA, CDR2 YSYEKL. The CDR3 has 17 amino acids. The CDR3 coding sequence is TGCGCCAGCAGCGCCCCGGGACAGGGGTCCACGAACACTGAAGCTTTCTTT. It translates to CASSAPGQGSTNTEAFF.

The chain couples TRBV28 to TRBJ2-3; the match to TRBD2 covers 8 bases. The J segment lost 3 bases and the V segment lost 8 bases, leaving 10 bases of the junction unmatched. The CDR3 runs 15 residues. CDR1 and CDR2 (germline): MDHEN, SYDVKM. CDR3 bases: TGTGCCAGCGATAGAGCGGGGGAGAGGACAGATACGCAGTATTTT. This gives the protein CASDRAGERTDTQYF.

The CDR3 spells CAFGLAGVNEQFF. In nucleotides, the CDR3 is TGTGCTTTTGGGCTAGCGGGAGTCAATGAGCAGTTCTTC. The chain carries TRBV2 and TRBJ2-1; 10 nucleotides line up with TRBD2. The germline gives CDR1 SNHLY, CDR2 FYNNEI. The CDR3 is 13 residues long.

This sequence joins TRBV15 and TRBJ1-1; D gene ambiguous. Per the germline V gene, CDR1 is LNHNV and CDR2 is YYDKDF (reference sequence). The CDR3 covers 13 residues. The ends were cut back, 0 bases at V and 2 bases at J, with 4 bases in the middle. In nucleotides, the CDR3 is TGTGCCACCAGCAGAGATCAAAACACTGAAGCTTTCTTT. Translated: CATSRDQNTEAFF.

This clone has a single count. The V gene is TRBV28, the J gene TRBJ1-1, with 11 bases that match TRBD1. The V gene end was trimmed by 2 bases and the J gene end by 9 bases; junction bases not matched to a gene: 5. Germline CDR1 is MDHEN and CDR2 is SYDVKM. This CDR3 contains 14 residues. The CDR3 nucleotides read TGTGCCAGCAGTTTAGTGGACAGGGGGCTTAAAGCTTTCTTT. Its translation is CASSLVDRGLKAFF.

The gene calls are TRBV7-9 and TRBJ2-1, with 7 bases lining up with TRBD1. The length of the CDR3 is 14 residues. Germline V CDR1 and CDR2: SEHNR, FQNEAQ (reference sequence). With V trimmed by 5 bases and J by 9 bases, 10 bases remained unmatched. This CDR3 is CASSTLTGLSEQFF. The CDR3 DNA reads TGTGCCAGCAGCACCCTGACAGGGCTGAGTGAGCAGTTCTTC.

The chain links TRBV29-1 to TRBJ1-1; TRBD1 matches 7 bases. This CDR3 contains 12 residues. The junction had 3 bases not matched to a gene; V was cut back by 7 bases and J by 1 base. From germline, CDR1 is SQVTM and CDR2 ANQGSEA. Here the CDR3 reads CSGQGGNTEAFF. The DNA for the CDR3 is TGCAGCGGACAGGGAGGGAACACTGAAGCTTTCTTT.

The V and J genes are TRBV6-5 and TRBJ1-2, with TRBD1 as a possible D gene (5 bases). This CDR3 spans 13 amino acids. Trimming removed 5 bases at V and 6 bases at J, with 13 bases between. Germline CDR1 and CDR2: MNHEY and SVGAGI. The DNA for the CDR3 is TGTGCCAGCAGTCGGAGGAGGGGCGATGGCTACACCTTC. It is translated as CASSRRRGDGYTF.

This clone occurred a few times. The V gene is TRBV19, the J gene TRBJ1-1, with TRBD1 identical over 10 bases. CDR3 length: 14 amino acids. The J segment lost 5 bases and the V segment lost 4 bases, leaving 4 bases of the junction unmatched. Germline V gives CDR1 LNHDA, CDR2 SQIVND (reference sequence). The CDR3 nucleotides are TGTGCCAGTAGTACGACGGGACAGGGGACTGAAGCTTTCTTT. Translating it yields CASSTTGQGTEAFF.